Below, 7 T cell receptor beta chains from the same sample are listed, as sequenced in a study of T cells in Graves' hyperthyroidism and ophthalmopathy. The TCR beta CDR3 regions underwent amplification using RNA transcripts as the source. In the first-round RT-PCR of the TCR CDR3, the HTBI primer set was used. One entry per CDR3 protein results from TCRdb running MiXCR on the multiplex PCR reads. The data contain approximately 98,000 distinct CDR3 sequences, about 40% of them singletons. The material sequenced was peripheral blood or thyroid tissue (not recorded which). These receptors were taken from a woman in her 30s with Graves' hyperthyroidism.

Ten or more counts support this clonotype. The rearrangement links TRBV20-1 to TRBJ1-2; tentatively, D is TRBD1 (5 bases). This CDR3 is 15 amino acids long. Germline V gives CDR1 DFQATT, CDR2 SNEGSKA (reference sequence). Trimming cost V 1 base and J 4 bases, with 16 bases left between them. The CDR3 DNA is TGCAGTGCTAGAGCCGTGCCCCGGGACTTCTATGGCTACACCTTC. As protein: CSARAVPRDFYGYTF.

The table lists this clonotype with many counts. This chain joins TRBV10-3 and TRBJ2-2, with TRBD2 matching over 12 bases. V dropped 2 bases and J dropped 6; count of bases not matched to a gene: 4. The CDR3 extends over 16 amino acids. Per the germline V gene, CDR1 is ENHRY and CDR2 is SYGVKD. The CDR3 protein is CAISELGLAGSGELFF. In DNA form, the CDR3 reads TGTGCCATCAGTGAGCTGGGACTAGCGGGTTCCGGGGAGCTGTTTTTT.

Here the CDR3 DNA reads TGTGCCAGCAGCGCCCCCGGGGGGGGACAGGAGTACTATGGCTACACCTTC. It encodes CASSAPGGGQEYYGYTF. This chain links TRBV9 with TRBJ1-2, with 8 positions matching TRBD1. Germline V gives CDR1 SGDLS, CDR2 YYNGEE. This CDR3 is 17 amino acids long. The V and J ends lost 3 bases and 3 bases, in that order; junction bases with no gene match: 13.

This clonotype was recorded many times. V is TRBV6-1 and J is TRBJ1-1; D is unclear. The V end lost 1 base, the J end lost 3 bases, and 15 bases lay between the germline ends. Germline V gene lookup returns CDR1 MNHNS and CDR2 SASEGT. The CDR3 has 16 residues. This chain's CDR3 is CASSEERWGKDTEAFF. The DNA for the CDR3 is TGTGCCAGCAGTGAAGAGAGGTGGGGAAAAGACACTGAAGCTTTCTTT.

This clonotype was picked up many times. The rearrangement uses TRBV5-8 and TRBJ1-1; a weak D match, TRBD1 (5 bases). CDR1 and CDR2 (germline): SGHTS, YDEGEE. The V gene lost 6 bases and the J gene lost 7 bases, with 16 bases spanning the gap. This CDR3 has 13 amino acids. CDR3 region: CASISSRALEAFF. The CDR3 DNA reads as TGTGCCAGCATTTCGTCCAGGGCTCTTGAAGCTTTCTTT.

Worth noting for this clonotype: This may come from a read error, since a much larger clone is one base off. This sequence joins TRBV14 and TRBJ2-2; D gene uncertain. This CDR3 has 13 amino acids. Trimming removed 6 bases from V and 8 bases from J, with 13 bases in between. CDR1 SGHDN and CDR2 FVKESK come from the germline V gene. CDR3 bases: TGTGCCAGCAGACCTAGGACGAAGGGGGAGCTGTTTTTT. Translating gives CASRPRTKGELFF.

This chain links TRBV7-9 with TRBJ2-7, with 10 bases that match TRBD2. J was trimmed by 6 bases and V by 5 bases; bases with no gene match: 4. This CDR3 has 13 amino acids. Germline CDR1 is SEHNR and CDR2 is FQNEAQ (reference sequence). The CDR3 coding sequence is TGTGCCAGCAGCGCGGGACTAGCGCCCGAGCAGTACTTC. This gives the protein CASSAGLAPEQYF.